These 20 T cell receptor beta chains came from one sample sequenced in a study of shared clonotypes between healthy human individuals. TCRdb keeps only in-frame clones here, not all; method: immunoSEQ multiplex PCR. The top ten hold approximately 0.52% of the sample, which has 800,000 to 1,200,000 clones, approximately 80% seen once. Sequenced sample: memory CD4+ T cells from PBMCs. Sample subset: CD45RA-negative fraction. These receptors were obtained from a man younger than 30 in good health. Some clones in this sample may be carry-over from other donors' samples.

V gene TRBV30 combines with J gene TRBJ1-6; 7 nucleotides agree with TRBD1. The V and J ends lost 8 bases and 4 bases, in that order; junction bases with no gene match: 8. Per the germline V gene, CDR1 is GTSNPN and CDR2 is SVGIG (reference sequence). The CDR3 is made up of 14 amino acids. CDR3 in amino acids: CAGMTTGYNSPLHF. The CDR3 DNA reads as TGTGCCGGGATGACGACAGGGTATAATTCACCCCTCCACTTT.

J is TRBJ2-7 and V is TRBV2, with D perhaps matching TRBD2 (5 bases). This CDR3 has 13 amino acids. Trimming shortened V by 7 bases and J by 0 bases, and 10 bases separated the two germline ends. CDR1 SNHLY and CDR2 FYNNEI come from the germline V gene. CDR3 in DNA: TGTGCCAGCAAGCGAGAGGGCTCCTACGAGCAGTACTTC. It encodes CASKREGSYEQYF. The complete variable domain, with remaining parts taken from reference TRBV2 and TRBJ2-7, reads EPEVTQTPSHQVTQMGQEVILRCVPISNHLYFYWYRQILGQKVEFLVSFYNNEISEKSEIFDDQFSVERPDGSNFTLKIRSTKLEDSAMYFCASKREGSYEQYFGPGTRLTVT.

This clone was recorded once. The chain has TRBV2 and TRBJ2-2; no reliable D call. Between the trimmed V and J ends, which lost 7 bases and 6 bases, there was a span of 6 bases. Per the germline V gene, CDR1 is SNHLY and CDR2 is FYNNEI. The CDR3 sequence is 11 residues long. CDR3 protein: CASNEAGELFF. The CDR3 region has the DNA TGTGCCAGCAATGAGGCCGGGGAGCTGTTTTTT.

This sequence joins TRBV11-2 and TRBJ1-5, with D uncertain. This CDR3 is 15 amino acids long. Germline V gene lookup returns CDR1 SGHAT and CDR2 FQNNGV. Trimming took 5 bases from V and 6 from J, leaving 17 bases between them. The CDR3 here is CASSPGTSPIQPQHF. CDR3 nucleotides: TGTGCCAGCAGCCCTGGAACGTCCCCAATTCAGCCCCAGCATTTT.

For this clone: The same CDR3 arises from other DNA sequences in this sample as well. This sequence joins TRBV30 and TRBJ2-5; D may be TRBD1 (5 bases). The V end was cut by 1 base, the J end by 2 bases, with 8 bases between. Looked up from germline, CDR1 is GTSNPN and CDR2 is SVGIG (reference sequence). This CDR3 is built from 13 residues. This CDR3 is CAWSGGNQETQYF. The CDR3 region has the DNA TGTGCCTGGAGTGGGGGCAATCAAGAGACCCAGTACTTC.

This clone was detected only a few times. The identical CDR3 is also encoded by other nucleotide sequences in the sample. The V call is TRBV30, the J call TRBJ1-2, with D hard to call. V was cut by 2 bases and J by 2 bases, with 6 bases left in between. In germline, CDR1 is GTSNPN, CDR2 SVGIG (reference sequence). This CDR3 spans 12 amino acids. The CDR3, as DNA: TGTGCCTGGAGTCTACAGAACTATGGCTACACCTTC. It is translated as CAWSLQNYGYTF.

V usage is TRBV6-6 and J usage is TRBJ2-7; 8 positions agree with TRBD1. The CDR3 runs to 16 residues. Germline V gene data show CDR1 as MNHNY and CDR2 as SVGAGI (reference sequence). V shed 6 bases and J 2 bases; nucleotides not matched to a gene: 12. The CDR3 protein is CASSPPGQGRTYEQYF. The CDR3 bases are TGTGCCAGCAGCCCGCCCGGACAGGGAAGAACCTACGAGCAGTACTTC.

The chain employs TRBV28 and TRBJ2-1, with 10 bases matching TRBD2. The junction had 10 bases not matched to a gene; V was cut back by 6 bases and J by 8 bases. Germline lookup yields CDR1 MDHEN and CDR2 SYDVKM. The CDR3 totals 15 residues. CDR3 residues: CASSLTSGYGDEQFF. The CDR3 nucleotides read TGTGCCAGCAGCCTGACTAGCGGGTATGGAGATGAGCAGTTCTTC.

J is TRBJ2-7 and V is TRBV2, with D possibly matching TRBD2 (5 bases). This CDR3 has 14 residues. Trimming took 5 bases from V and 7 from J, leaving 18 bases between them. Per the germline V gene, CDR1 is SNHLY and CDR2 is FYNNEI. The DNA of the CDR3 is TGTGCCAGCAGTAATCGTGGAACTCCGGGAGAGCAGTACTTC. Amino acids: CASSNRGTPGEQYF.

With regard to this clone: Other nucleotide sequences in the sample specify the same CDR3. V and J are TRBV27 and TRBJ1-1, with a weak D call TRBD1 (5 bases). CDR3 length: 14 residues. In germline, CDR1 is MNHEY, CDR2 SMNVEV (reference sequence). The ends were cut back, 3 bases at V and 1 base at J, with 9 bases in the middle. The CDR3 bases are TGTGCCAGCAGTTTCCAGGGACCGAACACTGAAGCTTTCTTT. This codes for CASSFQGPNTEAFF.

The rearrangement joins TRBV20-1 to TRBJ2-5; D remains unclear. CDR3 size: 11 residues. Germline V gives CDR1 DFQATT, CDR2 SNEGSKA (reference sequence). Trimming pared 8 bases from V and 7 bases from J, leaving 14 bases between. CDR3 nucleotide sequence: TGCAGTTTACCCACCGGCGGGACCCAGTACTTC. This gives the protein CSLPTGGTQYF.

This clone occurred many times. The chain recombines TRBV4-2 with TRBJ2-3; TRBD2 matches at 9 bases. The CDR3 has 17 amino acids. V was clipped by 1 base and J by 2 bases; unmatched bases: 7. Per the germline V gene, CDR1 is LGHNA and CDR2 is YNFKEQ. CDR3: CASSQGFSGRNTDTQYF. The DNA of the CDR3 is TGTGCCAGCAGCCAAGGGTTCAGCGGGAGGAACACAGATACGCAGTATTTT.

This chain uses TRBV6-5 with TRBJ2-3; D is unclear. This CDR3 is 10 amino acids long. Germline V gene lookup returns CDR1 MNHEY and CDR2 SVGAGI. Trimming pared 9 bases from V and 3 bases from J, leaving 4 bases between. CDR3 sequence reads: CARRTDTQYF. The CDR3 DNA reads TGTGCCAGACGGACAGATACGCAGTATTTT.

J is TRBJ2-5 and V is TRBV30, with 9 bases matching TRBD1. Germline V CDR1 and CDR2: GTSNPN, SVGIG (reference sequence). Losses at the gene ends were 3 bases for V and 1 base for J; bases not matched to a gene: 6. The CDR3 sequence is 15 residues long. CDR3 sequence reads: CAWSTGTGPQETQYF. CDR3 nucleotide sequence: TGTGCCTGGAGCACCGGGACAGGGCCCCAAGAGACCCAGTACTTC. The full variable domain, completed using reference TRBV30 and TRBJ2-5, is SQTIHQWPATLVQPVGSPLSLECTVEGTSNPNLYWYRQAAGRGLQLLFYSVGIGQISSEVPQNLSASRPQDRQFILSSKKLLLSDSGFYLCAWSTGTGPQETQYFGPGTRLLVL.

This clone was picked up many times. This chain links TRBV6-1 with TRBJ1-1; a weak D match, TRBD1 (6 bases). CDR1 and CDR2 (germline): MNHNS, SASEGT. Between the trimmed V and J ends, which lost 5 bases and 6 bases, there was a span of 13 bases. There are 13 residues in the CDR3. The CDR3 reads CASSKSGQPEAFF. Here the CDR3 DNA reads TGTGCCAGCAGTAAAAGCGGACAGCCTGAAGCTTTCTTT.

This chain connects TRBV30 to TRBJ2-5; D not certain. Trimming stripped 5 bases from V and 3 bases from J, with 7 bases between. The CDR3 extends over 11 amino acids. Per the germline V gene, CDR1 is GTSNPN and CDR2 is SVGIG (reference sequence). Here the CDR3 DNA reads TGTGCCTGGGCGCTGGAAGAGACCCAGTACTTC. Its translation is CAWALEETQYF.

The V call is TRBV5-8, the J call TRBJ1-5; D is uncertain. The germline V and J ends were trimmed by 8 bases and 3 bases, with 15 bases remaining between them. This CDR3 region has 14 residues. Looked up from germline, CDR1 is SGHTS and CDR2 is YDEGEE. Here the CDR3 reads CASRRQDLNQPQHF. Here the CDR3 DNA reads TGTGCCAGTAGAAGACAAGACCTCAATCAGCCCCAGCATTTT.

V and J are TRBV13 and TRBJ1-2; possibly TRBD1 for D (6 bases). V was trimmed by 3 bases and J by 7 bases, leaving 12 bases between them. The CDR3 consists of 13 residues. CDR1 PRHDT and CDR2 FYEKMQ come from the germline V gene (reference sequence). CDR3 bases: TGTGCCAGCAGCTTCCGGACAGTAACTGGCTACACCTTC. Translating it yields CASSFRTVTGYTF.

The table lists this clone with a count of one. The chain links TRBV5-1 to TRBJ1-1; tentatively, D is TRBD1 (6 bases). V was cut by 0 bases and J by 2 bases, with 14 bases left in between. Germline CDR1 and CDR2: SGHRS and YFSETQ. This CDR3 is 16 amino acids long. This chain's CDR3 is CASSLGPTGINTEAFF. CDR3 DNA sequence: TGCGCCAGCAGCTTGGGACCCACAGGGATAAACACTGAAGCTTTCTTT.

The chain combines TRBV18 with TRBJ2-3; tentatively, D is TRBD2 (5 bases). CDR1 KGHSH and CDR2 LQKENI come from the germline V gene. CDR3 length: 14 amino acids. V shed 5 bases and J shed 5 bases, with 14 bases lying between them. The CDR3 here is CASSDTRGKDTQYF. The CDR3 nucleotides are TGTGCCAGCTCAGATACTAGAGGGAAAGATACGCAGTATTTT.